The present T cell receptor (beta chain) was sequenced within a study of response to subunit inactivated influenza vaccine. Regarding the study as a whole: T cells newly recruited by each seasonal influenza vaccination are few, the authors suggested.

The V end was cut by 0 bases, the J end by 3 bases, with 11 bases between. From germline, CDR1 is ENHRY and CDR2 SYGVKD. The CDR3 sequence is 15 residues long. TCRdb reprocessed the RT-PCR reads with MiXCR, giving one entry per CDR3 protein. The repertoire has about half a million distinct CDR3 sequences, roughly 27% of them found once; the top ten carry approximately 2%. In the case of this clonotype: Its matching antigen is unknown.

The chain carries TRBV10-3 and TRBJ2-5; perhaps TRBD1 as D (6 bases). This clonotype was obtained from a man in his fifties who received an inactivated influenza vaccine. The specimen comprised CD4+ T cells sorted from PBMCs, sampled roughly 5 days after vaccination. The CDR3 protein is CAISESTAGEETQYF. In DNA, the CDR3 is TGTGCCATCAGTGAGTCGACGGCAGGGGAAGAGACCCAGTACTTC.